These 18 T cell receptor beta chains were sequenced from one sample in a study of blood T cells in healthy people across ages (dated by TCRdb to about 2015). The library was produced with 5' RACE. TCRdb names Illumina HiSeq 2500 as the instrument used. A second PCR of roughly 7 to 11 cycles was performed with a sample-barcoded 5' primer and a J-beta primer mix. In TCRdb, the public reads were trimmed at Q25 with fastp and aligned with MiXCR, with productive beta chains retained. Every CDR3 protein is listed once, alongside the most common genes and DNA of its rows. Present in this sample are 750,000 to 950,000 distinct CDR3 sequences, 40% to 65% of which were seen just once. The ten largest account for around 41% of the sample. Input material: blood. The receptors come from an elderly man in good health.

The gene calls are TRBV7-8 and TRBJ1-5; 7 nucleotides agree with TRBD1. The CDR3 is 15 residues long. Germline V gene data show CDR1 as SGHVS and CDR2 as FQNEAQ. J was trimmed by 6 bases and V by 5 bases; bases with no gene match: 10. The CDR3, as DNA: TGTGCCAGCAGCCCCCAGGGGGGCGGGAGTCAGCCCCAGCATTTT. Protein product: CASSPQGGGSQPQHF.

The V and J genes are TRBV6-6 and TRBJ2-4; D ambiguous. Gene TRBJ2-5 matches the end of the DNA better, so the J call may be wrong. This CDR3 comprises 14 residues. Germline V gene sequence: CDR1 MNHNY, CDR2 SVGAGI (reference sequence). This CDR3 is CASRPPGQQETQYF. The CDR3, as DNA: TGTGCCAGCAGGCCCCCGGGCCAACAAGAGACCCAGTACTTC.

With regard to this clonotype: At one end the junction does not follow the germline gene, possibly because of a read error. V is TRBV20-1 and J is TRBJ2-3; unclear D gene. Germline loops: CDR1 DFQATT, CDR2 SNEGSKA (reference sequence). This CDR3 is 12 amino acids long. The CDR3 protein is CRARVHTDTQYF. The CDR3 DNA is TGCAGGGCTAGAGTCCACACAGATACGCAGTATTTT.

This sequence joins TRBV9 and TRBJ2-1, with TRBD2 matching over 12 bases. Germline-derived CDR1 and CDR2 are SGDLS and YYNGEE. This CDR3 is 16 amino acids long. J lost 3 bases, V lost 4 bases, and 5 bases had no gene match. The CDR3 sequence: CASSFLAGGNYNEQFF. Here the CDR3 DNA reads TGTGCCAGCAGCTTCCTAGCGGGAGGGAACTACAATGAGCAGTTCTTC.

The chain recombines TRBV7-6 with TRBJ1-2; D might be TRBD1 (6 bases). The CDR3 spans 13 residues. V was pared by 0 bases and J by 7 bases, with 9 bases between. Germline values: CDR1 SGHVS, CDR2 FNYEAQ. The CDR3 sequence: CASSLARGAGYTF. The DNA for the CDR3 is TGTGCCAGCAGCTTAGCGCGGGGGGCTGGCTACACCTTC. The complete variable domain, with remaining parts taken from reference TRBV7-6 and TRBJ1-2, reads GAGVSQSPRYKVTKRGQDVALRCDPISGHVSLYWYRQALGQGPEFLTYFNYEAQQDKSGLPNDRFSAERPEGSISTLTIQRTEQRDSAMYRCASSLARGAGYTFGSGTRLTVV.

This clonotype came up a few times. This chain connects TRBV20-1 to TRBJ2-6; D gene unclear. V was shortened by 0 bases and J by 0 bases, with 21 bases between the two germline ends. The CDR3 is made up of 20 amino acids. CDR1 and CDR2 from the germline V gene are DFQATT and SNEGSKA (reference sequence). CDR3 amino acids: CSARDLEGSNSRSGANVLTF. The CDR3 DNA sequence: TGCAGTGCTAGAGATCTGGAAGGGTCGAACTCCCGCTCTGGGGCCAACGTCCTGACTTTC.

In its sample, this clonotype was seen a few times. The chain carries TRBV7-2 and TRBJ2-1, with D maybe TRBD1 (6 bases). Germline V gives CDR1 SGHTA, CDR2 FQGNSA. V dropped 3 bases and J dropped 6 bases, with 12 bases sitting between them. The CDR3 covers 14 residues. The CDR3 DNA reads TGTGCCAGCAGCTTCGGACAGTCGGGCAATGAGCAGTTCTTC. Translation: CASSFGQSGNEQFF.

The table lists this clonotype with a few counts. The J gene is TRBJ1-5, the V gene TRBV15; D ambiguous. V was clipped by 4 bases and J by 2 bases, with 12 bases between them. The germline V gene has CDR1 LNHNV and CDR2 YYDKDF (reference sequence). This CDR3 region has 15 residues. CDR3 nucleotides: TGTGCCACCAGCAAAAGGGATATCGGCAATCAGCCCCAGCATTTT. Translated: CATSKRDIGNQPQHF.

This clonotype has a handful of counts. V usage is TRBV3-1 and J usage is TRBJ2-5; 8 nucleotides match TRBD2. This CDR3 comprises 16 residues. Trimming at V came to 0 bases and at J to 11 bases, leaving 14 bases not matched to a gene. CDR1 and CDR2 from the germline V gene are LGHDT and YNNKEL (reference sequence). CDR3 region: CASSQDLLSGRRLQYF. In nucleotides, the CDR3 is TGTGCCAGCAGCCAAGATCTTCTAAGCGGGAGACGGTTGCAGTACTTC.

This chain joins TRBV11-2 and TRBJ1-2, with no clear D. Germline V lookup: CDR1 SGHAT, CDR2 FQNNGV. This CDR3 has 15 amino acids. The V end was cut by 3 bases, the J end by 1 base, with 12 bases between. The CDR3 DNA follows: TGTGCCAGCAGCTTCATAAAGGCTGTTAACTATGGCTACACCTTC. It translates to CASSFIKAVNYGYTF.

Here the CDR3 reads CAISEPGAYGYTF. CDR3 DNA: TGTGCCATCAGTGAGCCGGGGGCATATGGCTACACCTTC. The chain is built from TRBV10-3 and TRBJ1-2, with a tentative D call TRBD1 (6 bases). Germline-derived CDR1 and CDR2 are ENHRY and SYGVKD. V lost 2 bases, J lost 5 bases, and 9 bases lay in between. The CDR3 sequence is 13 residues long.

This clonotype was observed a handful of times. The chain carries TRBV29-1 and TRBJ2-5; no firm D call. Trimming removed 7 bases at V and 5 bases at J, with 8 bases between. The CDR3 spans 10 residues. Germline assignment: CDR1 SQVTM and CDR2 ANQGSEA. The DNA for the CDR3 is TGCAGCGCCGGAGTTGAGACCCAGTACTTC. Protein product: CSAGVETQYF.

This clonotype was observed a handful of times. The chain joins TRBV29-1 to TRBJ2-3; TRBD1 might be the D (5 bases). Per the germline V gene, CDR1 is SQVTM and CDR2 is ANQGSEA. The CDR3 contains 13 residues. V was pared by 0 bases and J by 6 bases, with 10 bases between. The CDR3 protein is CSVEEDITDTQYF. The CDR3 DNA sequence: TGCAGCGTTGAAGAGGACATAACGGATACGCAGTATTTT.

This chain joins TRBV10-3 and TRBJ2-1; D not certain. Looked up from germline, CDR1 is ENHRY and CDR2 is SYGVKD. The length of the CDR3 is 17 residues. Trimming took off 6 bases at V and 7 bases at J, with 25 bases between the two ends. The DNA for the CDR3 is TGTGCCATCAGCCCCGCCTTTACAAGGAGCAGTTCTAATGAGCAGTTCTTC. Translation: CAISPAFTRSSSNEQFF.

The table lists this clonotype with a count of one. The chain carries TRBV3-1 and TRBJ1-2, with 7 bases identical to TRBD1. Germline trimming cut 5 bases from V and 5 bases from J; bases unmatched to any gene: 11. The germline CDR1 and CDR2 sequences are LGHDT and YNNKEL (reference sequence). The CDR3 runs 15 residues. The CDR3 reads CASSTRDRDSYGYTF. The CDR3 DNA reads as TGTGCCAGCAGCACCCGGGACCGGGACAGTTATGGCTACACCTTC.

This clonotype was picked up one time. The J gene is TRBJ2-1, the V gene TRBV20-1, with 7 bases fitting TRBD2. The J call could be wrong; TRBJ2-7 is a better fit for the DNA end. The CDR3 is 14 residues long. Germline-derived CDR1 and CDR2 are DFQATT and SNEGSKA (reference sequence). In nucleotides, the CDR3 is TGCATACCTGCGGTTTGGGAGGGCGGCGACGAGCAGTACTTC. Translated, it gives CIPAVWEGGDEQYF.

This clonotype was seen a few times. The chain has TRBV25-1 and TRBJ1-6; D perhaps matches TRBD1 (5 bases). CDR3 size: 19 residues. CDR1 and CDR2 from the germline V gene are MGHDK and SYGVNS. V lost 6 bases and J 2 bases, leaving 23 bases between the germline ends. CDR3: CASREIGPKGAAYNSPLHF. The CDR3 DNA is TGTGCCAGCAGGGAGATAGGGCCAAAAGGGGCCGCCTATAATTCACCCCTCCACTTT.

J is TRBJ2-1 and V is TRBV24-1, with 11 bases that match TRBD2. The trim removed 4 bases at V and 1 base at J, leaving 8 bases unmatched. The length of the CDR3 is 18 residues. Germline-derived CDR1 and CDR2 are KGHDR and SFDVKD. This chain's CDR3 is CATSEPTSGIGSYNEQFF. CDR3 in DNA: TGTGCCACCAGTGAGCCGACTAGCGGGATCGGGTCCTACAATGAGCAGTTCTTC.